Detailed here is one T cell receptor (beta chain). The antigen remains undetermined. MiXCR, applied by TCRdb to the 5' RACE reads, yields one record per CDR3 protein. The table lists some 30,000 distinct CDR3 sequences, 14% of them singletons. The data originate from a study of CD8 T cells in ankylosing spondylitis. General study points: A TCR beta motif of several highly homologous variants appeared characteristic of ankylosing spondylitis blood. Reported data indicate significant enrichment of disease-linked clones within matched ankylosing spondylitis synovial fluid.

Germline V gene data show CDR1 as SNHLY and CDR2 as FYNNEI. The CDR3 extends over 15 amino acids. Trimming pared 6 bases from V and 4 bases from J, leaving 18 bases between. This clonotype was obtained from a male donor with ankylosing spondylitis or in good health (not recorded which). The sequenced material came from blood. The V gene is TRBV2, the J gene TRBJ1-1, with D perhaps TRBD1 (5 bases). This chain's CDR3 is CASSQTRAPGTEAFF. CDR3 bases: TGTGCCAGCAGCCAAACCAGGGCGCCCGGCACTGAAGCTTTCTTT.